The rows below give T cell receptor beta chains drawn from one sample of a study of blood T cell repertoires in COVID-19. Measured with immunoSEQ multiplex PCR; TCRdb has only the in-frame clones, and not every one. The sample records a few hundred thousand clones, approximately 88% being singletons. Sequenced: PBMCs or T cells enriched from blood (not recorded which). These receptors came from a woman aged 18-30 years who had recovered from COVID-19. CDR3s include the opening cysteine and the closing phenylalanine or tryptophan. Each record gives: J gene, V gene, D gene, CDR3 protein, CDR3 DNA. A D gene is named only where the DNA matches it firmly.

J gene: TRBJ2-5
V gene: TRBV27
D gene: TRBD2
CDR3 protein: CATRPAGGETQYF
CDR3 DNA: TGTGCCACCAGACCCGCGGGGGGGGAGACCCAGTACTTC

J gene: TRBJ1-2
V gene: TRBV5-4
D gene: -
CDR3 protein: CASSYQSSGYTF
CDR3 DNA: TGTGCCAGCAGTTACCAAAGCTCTGGCTACACCTTC

J gene: TRBJ2-5
V gene: TRBV18
D gene: -
CDR3 protein: CASSPEQGLQETQYF
CDR3 DNA: TGTGCCAGCTCACCCGAACAGGGACTACAAGAGACCCAGTACTTC

J gene: TRBJ1-1
V gene: TRBV4-1
D gene: -
CDR3 protein: CASSQDQEDTEAFF
CDR3 DNA: TGCGCCAGCAGCCAAGATCAGGAGGACACTGAAGCTTTCTTT

J gene: TRBJ2-1
V gene: TRBV5-6
D gene: -
CDR3 protein: CASGPGTLSYNEQFF
CDR3 DNA: TGTGCCAGCGGCCCCGGGACACTATCGTACAATGAGCAGTTCTTC

J gene: TRBJ1-1
V gene: TRBV5-1
D gene: -
CDR3 protein: CASSLNRDLNTEAFF
CDR3 DNA: TGCGCCAGCAGCTTGAATAGGGACTTGAACACTGAAGCTTTCTTT

J gene: TRBJ2-2
V gene: TRBV4-2
D gene: TRBD2
CDR3 protein: CASTPAGRERDGELFF
CDR3 DNA: TGTGCCAGCACCCCGGCCGGGCGGGAGAGGGACGGGGAGCTGTTTTTT

J gene: TRBJ2-2
V gene: TRBV4-1
D gene: -
CDR3 protein: CASSQGLGGASAGELFF
CDR3 DNA: TGCGCCAGCAGCCAAGGCTTGGGGGGGGCGTCGGCCGGGGAGCTGTTTTTT

J gene: TRBJ1-6
V gene: TRBV6-5
D gene: TRBD1
CDR3 protein: CASSHRGSPLHF
CDR3 DNA: TGTGCCAGCAGTCACAGGGGGTCACCCCTCCACTTT

J gene: TRBJ1-2
V gene: TRBV7-2
D gene: -
CDR3 protein: CASSPRPRSNGYTF
CDR3 DNA: TGTGCCAGCAGCCCAAGACCCCGGAGTAATGGCTACACCTTC